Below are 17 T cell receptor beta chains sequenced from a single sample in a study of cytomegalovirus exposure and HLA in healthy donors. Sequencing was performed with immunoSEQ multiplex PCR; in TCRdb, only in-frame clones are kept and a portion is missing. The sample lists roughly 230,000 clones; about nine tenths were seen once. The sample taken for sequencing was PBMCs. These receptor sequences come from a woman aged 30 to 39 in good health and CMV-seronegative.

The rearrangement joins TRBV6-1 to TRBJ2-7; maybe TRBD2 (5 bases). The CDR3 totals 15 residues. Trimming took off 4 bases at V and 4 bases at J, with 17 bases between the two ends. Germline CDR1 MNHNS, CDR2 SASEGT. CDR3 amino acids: CASSAQATREYEQYF. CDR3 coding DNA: TGTGCCAGCAGTGCCCAGGCAACAAGGGAGTACGAGCAGTACTTC.

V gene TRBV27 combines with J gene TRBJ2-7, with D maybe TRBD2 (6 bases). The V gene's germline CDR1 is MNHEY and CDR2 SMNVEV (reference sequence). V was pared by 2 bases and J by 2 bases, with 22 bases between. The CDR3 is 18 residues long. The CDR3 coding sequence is TGTGCCAGCAGTTTAAGGGGCGCCGGGACTTCTTCCCCCTACGAGCAGTACTTC. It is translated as CASSLRGAGTSSPYEQYF.

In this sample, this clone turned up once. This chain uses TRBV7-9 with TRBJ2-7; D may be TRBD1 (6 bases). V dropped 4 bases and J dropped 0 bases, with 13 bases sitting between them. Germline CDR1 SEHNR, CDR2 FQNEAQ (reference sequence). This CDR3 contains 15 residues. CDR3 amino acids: CASSSARGGSYEQYF. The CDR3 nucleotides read TGTGCCAGCAGCTCCGCGCGAGGGGGCTCCTACGAGCAGTACTTC.

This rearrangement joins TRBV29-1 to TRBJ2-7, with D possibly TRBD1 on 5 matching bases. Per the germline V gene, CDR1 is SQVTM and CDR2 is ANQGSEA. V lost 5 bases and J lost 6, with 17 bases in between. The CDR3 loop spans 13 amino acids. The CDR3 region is CSVLWQGPSEQYF. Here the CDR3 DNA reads TGCAGCGTTCTTTGGCAGGGTCCGAGCGAGCAGTACTTC.

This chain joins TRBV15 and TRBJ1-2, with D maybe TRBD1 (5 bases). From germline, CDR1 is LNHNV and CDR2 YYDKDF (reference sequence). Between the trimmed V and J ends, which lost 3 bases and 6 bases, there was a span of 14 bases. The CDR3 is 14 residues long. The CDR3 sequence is CATSRLDSGHGYTF. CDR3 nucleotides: TGTGCCACCAGCAGGCTTGACAGCGGACATGGCTACACCTTC.

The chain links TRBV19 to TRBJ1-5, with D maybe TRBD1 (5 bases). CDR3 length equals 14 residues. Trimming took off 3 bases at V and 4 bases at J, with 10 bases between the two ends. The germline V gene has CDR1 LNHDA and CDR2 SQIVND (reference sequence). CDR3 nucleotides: TGTGCCAGTAGTATGGCAGGGCGTAATCAGCCCCAGCATTTT. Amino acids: CASSMAGRNQPQHF.

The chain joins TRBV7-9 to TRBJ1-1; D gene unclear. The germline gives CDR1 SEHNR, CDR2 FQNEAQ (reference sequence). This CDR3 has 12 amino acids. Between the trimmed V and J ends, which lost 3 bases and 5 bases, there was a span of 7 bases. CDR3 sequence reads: CASSFGRTEAFF. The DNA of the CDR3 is TGTGCCAGCAGCTTCGGAAGGACTGAAGCTTTCTTT.

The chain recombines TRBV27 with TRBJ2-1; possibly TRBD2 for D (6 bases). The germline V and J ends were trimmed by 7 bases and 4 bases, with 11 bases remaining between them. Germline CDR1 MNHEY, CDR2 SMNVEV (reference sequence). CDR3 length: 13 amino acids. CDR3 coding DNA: TGTGCCAGCATTCGTAGCGGATACAATGAGCAGTTCTTC. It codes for CASIRSGYNEQFF.

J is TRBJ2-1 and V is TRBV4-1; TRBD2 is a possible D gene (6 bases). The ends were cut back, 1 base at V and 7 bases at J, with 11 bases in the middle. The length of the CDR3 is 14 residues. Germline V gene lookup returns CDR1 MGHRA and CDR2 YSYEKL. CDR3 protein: CASSQVGGGNEQFF. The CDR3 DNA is TGCGCCAGCAGCCAAGTTGGAGGAGGGAATGAGCAGTTCTTC.

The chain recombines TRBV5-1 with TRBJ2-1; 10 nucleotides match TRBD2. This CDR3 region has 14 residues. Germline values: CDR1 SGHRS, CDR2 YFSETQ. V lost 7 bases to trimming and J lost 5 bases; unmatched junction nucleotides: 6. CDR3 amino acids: CASAASGSHNEQFF. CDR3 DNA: TGCGCCAGCGCGGCTAGCGGGAGCCACAATGAGCAGTTCTTC.

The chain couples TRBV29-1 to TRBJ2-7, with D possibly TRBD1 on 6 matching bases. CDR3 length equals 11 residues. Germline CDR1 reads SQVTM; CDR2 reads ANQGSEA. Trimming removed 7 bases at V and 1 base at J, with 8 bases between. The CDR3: CSAGQSYEQYF. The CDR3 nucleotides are TGCAGCGCAGGACAGTCCTACGAGCAGTACTTC.

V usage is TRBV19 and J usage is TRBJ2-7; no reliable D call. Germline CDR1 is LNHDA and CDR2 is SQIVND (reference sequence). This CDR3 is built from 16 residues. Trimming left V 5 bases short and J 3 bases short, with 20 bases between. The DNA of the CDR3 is TGTGCCAGTAGTCCCGAACTCGATCCTCAGATCTACGAGCAGTACTTC. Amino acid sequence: CASSPELDPQIYEQYF.

The CDR3: CATNTYTFLEQFF. The CDR3 DNA reads TGTGCCACAAACACCTACACCTTTCTTGAGCAGTTCTTC. The chain combines TRBV6-1 with TRBJ2-1; D remains unclear. This CDR3 spans 13 amino acids. CDR1 is MNHNS and CDR2 is SASEGT in the germline V gene. Trimming shortened V by 10 bases and J by 9 bases, and 19 bases separated the two germline ends.

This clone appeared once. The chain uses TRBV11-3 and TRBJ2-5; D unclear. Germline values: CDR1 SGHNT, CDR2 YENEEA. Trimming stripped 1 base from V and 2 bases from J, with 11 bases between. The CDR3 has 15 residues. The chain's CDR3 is CASSLVSAVQETQYF. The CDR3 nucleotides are TGTGCCAGCAGCTTAGTTTCGGCAGTTCAAGAGACCCAGTACTTC.

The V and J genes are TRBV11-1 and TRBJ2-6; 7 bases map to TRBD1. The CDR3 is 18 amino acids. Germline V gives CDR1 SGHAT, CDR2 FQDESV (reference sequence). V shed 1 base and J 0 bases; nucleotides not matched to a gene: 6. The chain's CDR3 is CASSLGTGDDSGANVLTF. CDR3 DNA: TGTGCCAGCAGCTTAGGTACAGGGGACGACTCTGGGGCCAACGTCCTGACTTTC.

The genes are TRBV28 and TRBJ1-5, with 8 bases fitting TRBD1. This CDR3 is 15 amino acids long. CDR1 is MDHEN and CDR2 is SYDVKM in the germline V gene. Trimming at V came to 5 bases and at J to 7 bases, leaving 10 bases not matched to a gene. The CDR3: CASSVRTGPIQPQHF. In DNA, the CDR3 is TGTGCCAGCAGTGTCCGGACAGGGCCTATCCAGCCCCAGCATTTT.

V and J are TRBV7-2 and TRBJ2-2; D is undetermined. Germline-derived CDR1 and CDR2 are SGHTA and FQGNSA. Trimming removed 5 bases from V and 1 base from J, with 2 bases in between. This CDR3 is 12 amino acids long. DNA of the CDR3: TGTGCCAGCAGCAGGAACACCGGGGAGCTGTTTTTT. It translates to CASSRNTGELFF.